This TCR beta chain was found in a study of blood T cells in healthy people across ages. Broader study findings: CMV status of donors was unknown, possibly confounding expanded clonotype changes. Researchers deemed the diversity estimates from one million T cells underestimates.

For this clonotype: Its specificity is unknown.

CDR1 SEHNR and CDR2 FQNEAQ come from the germline V gene (reference sequence). J lost 2 bases, V lost 6 bases, and 9 bases had no gene match. This CDR3 comprises 16 residues. The donors, all healthy, were Caucasians living in Russia, aged roughly 6 to 90. Each sample yielded at least 6 micrograms of PBMC total RNA. PCR was performed a second time for about 7 to 12 cycles using a sample-barcoded 5' primer and a J-beta primer mix. TCRdb reanalysed the 5' RACE reads using MiXCR and keeps one entry per CDR3 protein. This sample has about 2 million distinct CDR3 sequences, with about 50% found just once. The source material was blood. The chain joins TRBV7-9 to TRBJ2-3; the match to TRBD1 covers 9 bases. The receptor was derived from a woman between 40 and 55 years old in good health. CDR3 sequence: CASRGGTGRNTDTQYF. In nucleotides, the CDR3 is TGTGCCAGCAGGGGGGGGACAGGGCGGAACACAGATACGCAGTATTTT. The full variable domain, with the rest looked up from reference TRBV7-9 and TRBJ2-3, is DTGVSQNPRHKITKRGQNVTFRCDPISEHNRLYWYRQTLGQGPEFLTYFQNEAQLEKSRLLSDRFSAERPKGSFSTLEIQRTEQGDSAMYLCASRGGTGRNTDTQYFGPGTRLTVL.